The 20 T cell receptor beta chains in this list originate from one sample, sequenced in a study of T cell responses to AZD1222 COVID-19 vaccine. TCRdb's copy holds only in-frame clones and misses some; the assay was immunoSEQ multiplex PCR. The sample consists of around 110,000 clones, 85% to 95% of them appearing once. The input for sequencing was peripheral blood, taken on day 0 of AZD1222 vaccination. The receptors come from an adult in good health.

The chain employs TRBV29-1 and TRBJ1-2; TRBD1 matches at 8 bases. CDR3 size: 13 residues. V dropped 7 bases and J dropped 4; count of bases not matched to a gene: 8. Germline CDR1 is SQVTM and CDR2 is ANQGSEA. Here the CDR3 reads CSGSGGWSYGYTF. CDR3 coding DNA: TGCAGCGGATCAGGGGGCTGGAGCTATGGCTACACCTTC. Full variable domain (missing parts from reference TRBV29-1 and TRBJ1-2): SAVISQKPSRDICQRGTSLTIQCQVDSQVTMMFWYRQQPGQSLTLIATANQGSEATYESGFVIDKFPISRPNLTFSTLTVSNMSPEDSSIYLCSGSGGWSYGYTFGSGTRLTVV.

The chain links TRBV7-3 to TRBJ1-4, with D uncertain. CDR3 length equals 13 residues. Per germline, CDR1 SGHTA and CDR2 FQGTGA. V lost 2 bases and J 8 bases, leaving 9 bases between the germline ends. CDR3 nucleotides: TGTGCCAGCAGCTTACGAGGAGGGGAAAAACTGTTTTTT. It yields the protein CASSLRGGEKLFF.

The J gene is TRBJ1-2, the V gene TRBV6-5; D call uncertain. This CDR3 is built from 13 residues. V was clipped by 4 bases and J by 4 bases, with 10 bases between them. Germline V gene data show CDR1 as MNHEY and CDR2 as SVGAGI. The DNA of the CDR3 is TGTGCCAGCAGTTTTTTGGGTGGCTATGGCTACACCTTC. It specifies CASSFLGGYGYTF.

The CDR3 protein is CASSQDLYREGETPLHF. DNA of the CDR3: TGTGCCAGCAGCCAAGATCTTTATCGGGAGGGGGAGACACCCCTCCACTTT. The chain recombines TRBV14 with TRBJ1-6; D may be TRBD1 (6 bases). This CDR3 contains 17 residues. Trimming shortened V by 0 bases and J by 11 bases, and 20 bases separated the two germline ends. The germline CDR1 and CDR2 sequences are SGHDN and FVKESK.

This chain links TRBV20-1 with TRBJ2-5; the match to TRBD2 covers 7 bases. Germline V gene lookup returns CDR1 DFQATT and CDR2 SNEGSKA (reference sequence). This CDR3 region has 15 residues. V shed 3 bases and J 7 bases; nucleotides not matched to a gene: 14. The CDR3 DNA sequence: TGCAGTGCTAGTGAGACTAGCCCGGCAGCAGGGACCCAGTACTTC. This codes for CSASETSPAAGTQYF.

The chain links TRBV12-5 to TRBJ1-5; D uncertain. CDR1 LGHNT and CDR2 FRNRAP come from the germline V gene. Trimming removed 4 bases at V and 1 base at J, with 11 bases between. The CDR3 is made up of 15 amino acids. CDR3 protein: CASGSSGKSNQPQHF. The CDR3, as DNA: TGTGCTAGTGGTTCTTCTGGGAAAAGCAATCAGCCCCAGCATTTT.

This clone showed up just a few times. The V call is TRBV11-3, the J call TRBJ2-5; no clear D gene. V was clipped by 8 bases and J by 3 bases, with 16 bases between them. The CDR3 is made up of 14 amino acids. Germline loops: CDR1 SGHNT, CDR2 YENEEA. CDR3 loop: CASAARSTKETQYF. The CDR3 coding sequence is TGTGCCAGCGCTGCTAGAAGTACCAAAGAGACCCAGTACTTC.

The rearrangement uses TRBV5-4 and TRBJ1-3, with 7 positions matching TRBD1. CDR1 and CDR2 (germline): SGHNT, YYREEE (reference sequence). The V gene end was trimmed by 4 bases and the J gene end by 3 bases; junction bases not matched to a gene: 7. The CDR3 totals 15 residues. CDR3 nucleotides: TGTGCCAGCAGCGCCCCAGGGGGTAGTGGAAACACCATATATTTT. Amino acids: CASSAPGGSGNTIYF.

The rearrangement uses TRBV2 and TRBJ1-1; 7 bases match TRBD1. The CDR3 contains 15 residues. Unmatched junction bases numbered 9, after V lost 3 bases and J lost 5 bases. Looked up from germline, CDR1 is SNHLY and CDR2 is FYNNEI. CDR3 amino acids: CASSDGSQGETEAFF. CDR3 coding DNA: TGTGCCAGCAGTGACGGATCGCAGGGGGAAACTGAAGCTTTCTTT.

This chain uses TRBV24-1 with TRBJ2-3; 7 bases match TRBD1. There are 16 residues in the CDR3. Germline CDR1 KGHDR, CDR2 SFDVKD. The junction had 8 bases not matched to a gene; V was cut back by 5 bases and J by 1 base. CDR3 loop: CATSGTTGPGTDTQYF. The CDR3 nucleotides read TGTGCCACCAGTGGCACGACAGGGCCAGGCACAGATACGCAGTATTTT.

V is TRBV9 and J is TRBJ1-6, with TRBD1 identical over 7 bases. The V segment lost 0 bases and the J segment 8 bases; nucleotides outside the gene matches: 5. Germline V gene data show CDR1 as SGDLS and CDR2 as YYNGEE. This CDR3 has 15 amino acids. Here the CDR3 DNA reads TGTGCCAGCAGCGTAGGAGGGACAGAATATTCACCCCTCCACTTT. It encodes CASSVGGTEYSPLHF.

The chain employs TRBV2 and TRBJ1-1; no clear D. Trimming cost V 6 bases and J 1 base, with 6 bases left between them. CDR1 and CDR2 (germline): SNHLY, FYNNEI. This CDR3 comprises 12 residues. Written as DNA, the CDR3 is TGTGCCAGCAGCACTTCGAACACTGAAGCTTTCTTT. Translated: CASSTSNTEAFF.

This chain joins TRBV19 and TRBJ1-3, with 10 bases that match TRBD1. The CDR3 covers 20 residues. V trimming: 5 bases; J trimming: 3 bases; junction bases outside the gene matches: 19. Germline V gene lookup returns CDR1 LNHDA and CDR2 SQIVND (reference sequence). For the CDR3, the DNA is TGTGCCAGTAGTCCCCCCCGGACAGGGGGGCGTAAGGGCGGTGGAAACACCATATATTTT. It specifies CASSPPRTGGRKGGGNTIYF.

This chain joins TRBV5-1 and TRBJ2-2, with TRBD2 identical over 8 bases. The CDR3 consists of 15 residues. Germline V lookup: CDR1 SGHRS, CDR2 YFSETQ. J was trimmed by 2 bases and V by 2 bases; bases with no gene match: 2. In DNA form, the CDR3 reads TGCGCCAGCAGCTTACTAGCGGACAACACCGGGGAGCTGTTTTTT. Residues: CASSLLADNTGELFF.

The chain employs TRBV27 and TRBJ1-5; D gene unclear. The CDR3 totals 14 residues. The V gene's germline CDR1 is MNHEY and CDR2 SMNVEV (reference sequence). Between the trimmed V and J ends, which lost 8 bases and 3 bases, there was a span of 14 bases. The CDR3 protein is CASRARTLNQPQHF. CDR3 coding DNA: TGTGCCAGCCGTGCTCGGACCCTCAATCAGCCCCAGCATTTT.

The chain uses TRBV29-1 and TRBJ2-7, with D tentatively TRBD2 (6 bases). In germline, CDR1 is SQVTM, CDR2 ANQGSEA. This CDR3 is 13 amino acids long. Between the trimmed V and J ends, which lost 7 bases and 2 bases, there was a span of 15 bases. CDR3 protein: CSAGGTEPYEQYF. The CDR3 DNA is TGCAGCGCCGGAGGGACTGAACCCTACGAGCAGTACTTC.

This chain connects TRBV28 to TRBJ2-2; the D gene is possibly TRBD1 (6 bases). The CDR3 length is 14 residues. Germline V lookup: CDR1 MDHEN, CDR2 SYDVKM. V was trimmed by 6 bases and J by 7 bases, leaving 15 bases between them. The CDR3 region has the DNA TGTGCCAGCAGCCTTACAGGGTTTGTCGGGGAGCTGTTTTTT. Residues: CASSLTGFVGELFF.

The rearrangement uses TRBV28 and TRBJ1-2; no reliable D call. The ends were cut back, 3 bases at V and 4 bases at J, with 6 bases in the middle. Germline CDR1 MDHEN, CDR2 SYDVKM. The CDR3 runs 12 residues. The CDR3 bases are TGTGCCAGCAGTTTGGCGGTCTATGGCTACACCTTC. As protein: CASSLAVYGYTF.

The V and J genes are TRBV5-1 and TRBJ2-5; D remains ambiguous. CDR1 and CDR2 from the germline V gene are SGHRS and YFSETQ. Trimming took off 2 bases at V and 2 bases at J, with 4 bases between the two ends. This CDR3 is 12 amino acids long. The CDR3 spells CASSFGQETQYF. CDR3 nucleotide sequence: TGCGCCAGCAGCTTCGGTCAAGAGACCCAGTACTTC.

This clone was seen just once. The chain carries TRBV6-2 or TRBV6-3 and TRBJ2-3; TRBD2 matches 12 bases. The germline V gene has CDR1 MNHEY and CDR2 SVGEGT. J was trimmed by 5 bases and V by 6 bases; bases with no gene match: 3. The CDR3 has 14 amino acids. CDR3 amino acids: CASSLGLAGDTQYF. The CDR3 DNA reads as TGTGCCAGCAGCCTGGGACTAGCGGGAGATACGCAGTATTTT.